This T cell receptor (beta chain) appears in the sequencing data of a study of cytotoxic CD8 clonotypes in ibrutinib-treated CLL. Findings and caveats of the study: Baseline-level clonality went beyond age-matched healthy donors and moved in step with circulating CD8+ T-cell counts. Stable or contracted on treatment, public clonotypes were also uncommon.

Regarding this clone: Its antigen remains unknown.

The protocol was immunoSEQ multiplex PCR, while the TCRdb copy is restricted to in-frame clones and leaves out a portion. The sample lists hundreds of thousands of clones, over 60% occurring once. Deletions cut 5 bases from V and 2 bases from J, with 6 bases between. The CDR3 runs to 12 residues. The germline V gene has CDR1 SGHVS and CDR2 FQNEAQ. The material sequenced was PBMCs, taken after 36 months of ibrutinib treatment. This chain links TRBV7-8 with TRBJ1-1; D not resolved. The sequence was obtained from a human donor with chronic lymphocytic leukemia. The CDR3 loop reads CASSRDNTEAFF. For the CDR3, the DNA is TGTGCCAGCAGCCGTGATAACACTGAAGCTTTCTTT.